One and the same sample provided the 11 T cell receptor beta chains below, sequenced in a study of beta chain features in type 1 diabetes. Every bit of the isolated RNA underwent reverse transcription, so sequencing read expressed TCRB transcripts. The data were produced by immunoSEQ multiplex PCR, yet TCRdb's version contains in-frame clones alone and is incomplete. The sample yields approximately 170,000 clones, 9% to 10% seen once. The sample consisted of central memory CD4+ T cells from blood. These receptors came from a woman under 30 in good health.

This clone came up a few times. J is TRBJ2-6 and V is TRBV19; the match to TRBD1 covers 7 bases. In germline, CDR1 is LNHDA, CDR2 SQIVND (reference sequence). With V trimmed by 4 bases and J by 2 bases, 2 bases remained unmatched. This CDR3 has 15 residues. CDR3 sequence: CASSNQGAGANVLTF. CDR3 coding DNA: TGTGCCAGTAGTAATCAGGGGGCTGGGGCCAACGTCCTGACTTTC.

DNA for the CDR3: TGTGCCAGCAGTTCTAGCTGGGGGGCAGATACGCAGTATTTT. Its protein is CASSSSWGADTQYF. The J gene is TRBJ2-3, the V gene TRBV6-5, with D perhaps matching TRBD2 (6 bases). Germline assignment: CDR1 MNHEY and CDR2 SVGAGI. The CDR3 sequence is 14 residues long. V lost 4 bases to trimming and J lost 4 bases, with 12 bases between them.

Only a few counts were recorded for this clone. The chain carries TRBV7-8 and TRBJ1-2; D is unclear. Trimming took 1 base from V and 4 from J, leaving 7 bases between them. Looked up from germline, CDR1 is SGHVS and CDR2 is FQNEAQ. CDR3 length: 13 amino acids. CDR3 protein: CASSLGQSYGYTF. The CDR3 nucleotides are TGTGCCAGCAGCTTAGGGCAGTCCTATGGCTACACCTTC.

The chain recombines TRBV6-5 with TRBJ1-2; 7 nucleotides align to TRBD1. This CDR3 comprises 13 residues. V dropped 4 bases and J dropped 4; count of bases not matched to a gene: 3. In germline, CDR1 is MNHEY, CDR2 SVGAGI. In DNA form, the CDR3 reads TGTGCCAGCAGTTTACGGGACAGCTATGGCTACACCTTC. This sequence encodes CASSLRDSYGYTF.

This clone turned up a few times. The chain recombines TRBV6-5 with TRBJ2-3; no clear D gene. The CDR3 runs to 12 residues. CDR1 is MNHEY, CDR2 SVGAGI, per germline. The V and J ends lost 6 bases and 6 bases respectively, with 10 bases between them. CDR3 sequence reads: CASRRDTDTQYF. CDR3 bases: TGTGCCAGCAGGCGAGATACGGATACGCAGTATTTT.

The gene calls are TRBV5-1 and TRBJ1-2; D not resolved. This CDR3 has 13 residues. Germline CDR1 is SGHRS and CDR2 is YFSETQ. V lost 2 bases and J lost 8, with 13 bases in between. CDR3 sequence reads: CASSFDGPGGYTF. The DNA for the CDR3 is TGCGCCAGCAGCTTTGATGGGCCAGGCGGCTACACCTTC. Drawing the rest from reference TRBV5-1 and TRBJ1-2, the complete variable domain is KAGVTQTPRYLIKTRGQQVTLSCSPISGHRSVSWYQQTPGQGLQFLFEYFSETQRNKGNFPGRFSGRQFSNSRSEMNVSTLELGDSALYLCASSFDGPGGYTFGSGTRLTVV.

DNA of the CDR3: TGTGCCAGCAGTTACAAACTAGCGGCGTACAATGAGCAGTTCTTC. It translates to CASSYKLAAYNEQFF. V usage is TRBV6-5 and J usage is TRBJ2-1, with 8 bases matching TRBD2. The CDR3 contains 15 residues. Germline-derived CDR1 and CDR2 are MNHEY and SVGAGI. The ends lost 2 bases at V and 4 bases at J; junction bases unmatched: 4.

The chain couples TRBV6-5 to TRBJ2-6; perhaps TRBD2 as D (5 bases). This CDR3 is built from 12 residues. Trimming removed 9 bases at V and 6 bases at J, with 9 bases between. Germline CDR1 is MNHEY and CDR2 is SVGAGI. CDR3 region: CASAREANVLTF. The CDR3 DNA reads TGTGCCAGTGCGAGGGAGGCCAACGTCCTGACTTTC.

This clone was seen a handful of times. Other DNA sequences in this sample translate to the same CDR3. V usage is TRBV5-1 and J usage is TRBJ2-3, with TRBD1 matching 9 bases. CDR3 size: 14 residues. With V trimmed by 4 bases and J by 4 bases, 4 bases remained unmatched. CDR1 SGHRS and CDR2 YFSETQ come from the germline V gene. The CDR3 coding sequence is TGCGCCAGCAGCCCGGGACAGGGAGCAGATACGCAGTATTTT. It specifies CASSPGQGADTQYF. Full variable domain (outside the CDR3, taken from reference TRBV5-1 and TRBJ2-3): KAGVTQTPRYLIKTRGQQVTLSCSPISGHRSVSWYQQTPGQGLQFLFEYFSETQRNKGNFPGRFSGRQFSNSRSEMNVSTLELGDSALYLCASSPGQGADTQYFGPGTRLTVL.

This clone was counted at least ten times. CDR3 amino acids: CASRTDSQETQYF. CDR3 nucleotides: TGTGCCAGCAGAACCGACAGTCAAGAGACCCAGTACTTC. This chain links TRBV5-4 with TRBJ2-5; TRBD1 might be the D (5 bases). V lost 5 bases and J 2 bases, leaving 10 bases between the germline ends. Per germline, CDR1 SGHNT and CDR2 YYREEE (reference sequence). This CDR3 is built from 13 residues.

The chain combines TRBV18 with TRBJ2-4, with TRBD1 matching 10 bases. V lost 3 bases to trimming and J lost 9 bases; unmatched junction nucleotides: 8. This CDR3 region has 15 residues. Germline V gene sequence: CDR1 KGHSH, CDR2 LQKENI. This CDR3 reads CASSPIGQGEGIQYF. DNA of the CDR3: TGTGCCAGCTCACCCATTGGACAGGGGGAGGGCATTCAGTACTTC. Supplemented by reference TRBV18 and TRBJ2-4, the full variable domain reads NAGVMQNPRHLVRRRGQEARLRCSPMKGHSHVYWYRQLPEEGLKFMVYLQKENIIDESGMPKERFSAEFPKEGPSILRIQQVVRGDSAAYFCASSPIGQGEGIQYFGAGTRLSVL.